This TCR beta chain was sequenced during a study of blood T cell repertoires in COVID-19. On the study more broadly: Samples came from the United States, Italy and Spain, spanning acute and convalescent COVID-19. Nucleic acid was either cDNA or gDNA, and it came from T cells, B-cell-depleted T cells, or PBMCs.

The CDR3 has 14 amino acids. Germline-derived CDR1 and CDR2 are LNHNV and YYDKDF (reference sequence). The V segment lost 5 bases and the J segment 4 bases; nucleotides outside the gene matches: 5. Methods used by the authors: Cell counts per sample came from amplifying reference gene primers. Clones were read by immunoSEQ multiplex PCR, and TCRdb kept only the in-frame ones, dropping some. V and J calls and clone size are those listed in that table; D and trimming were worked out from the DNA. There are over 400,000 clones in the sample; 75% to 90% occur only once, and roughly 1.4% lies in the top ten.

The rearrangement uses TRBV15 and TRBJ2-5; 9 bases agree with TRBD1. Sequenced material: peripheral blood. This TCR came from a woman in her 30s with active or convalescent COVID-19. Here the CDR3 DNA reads TGTGCCACCAGCGGACAGGGGAGTATAGAGACCCAGTACTTC. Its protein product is CATSGQGSIETQYF.